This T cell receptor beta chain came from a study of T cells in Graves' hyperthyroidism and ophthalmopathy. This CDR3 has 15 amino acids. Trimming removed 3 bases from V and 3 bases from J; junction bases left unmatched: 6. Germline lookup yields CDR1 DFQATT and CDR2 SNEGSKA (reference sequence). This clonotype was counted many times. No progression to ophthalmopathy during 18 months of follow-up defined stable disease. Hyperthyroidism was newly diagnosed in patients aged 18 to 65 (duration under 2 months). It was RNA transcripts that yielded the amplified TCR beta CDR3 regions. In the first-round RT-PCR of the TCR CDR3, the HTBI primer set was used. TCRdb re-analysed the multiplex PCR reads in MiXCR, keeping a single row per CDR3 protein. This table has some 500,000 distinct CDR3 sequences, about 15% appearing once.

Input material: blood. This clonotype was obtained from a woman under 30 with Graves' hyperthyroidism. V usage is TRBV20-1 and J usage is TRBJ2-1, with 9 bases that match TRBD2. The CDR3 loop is CSARERGRGYNEQFF. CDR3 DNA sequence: TGCAGTGCTAGGGAGCGCGGGAGGGGCTACAATGAGCAGTTCTTC.